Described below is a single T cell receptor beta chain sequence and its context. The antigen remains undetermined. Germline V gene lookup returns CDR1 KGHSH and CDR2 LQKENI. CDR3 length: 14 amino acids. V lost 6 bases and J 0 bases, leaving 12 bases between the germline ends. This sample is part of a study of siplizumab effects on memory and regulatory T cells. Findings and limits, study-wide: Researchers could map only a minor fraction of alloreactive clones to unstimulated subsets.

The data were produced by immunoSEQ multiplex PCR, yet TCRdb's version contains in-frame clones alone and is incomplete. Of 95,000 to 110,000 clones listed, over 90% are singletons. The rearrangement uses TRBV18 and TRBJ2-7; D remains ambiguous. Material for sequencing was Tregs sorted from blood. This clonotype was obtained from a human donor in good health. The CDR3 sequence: CASSRGTYSYEQYF. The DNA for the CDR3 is TGTGCCAGCTCCCGCGGCACGTACTCCTACGAGCAGTACTTC.